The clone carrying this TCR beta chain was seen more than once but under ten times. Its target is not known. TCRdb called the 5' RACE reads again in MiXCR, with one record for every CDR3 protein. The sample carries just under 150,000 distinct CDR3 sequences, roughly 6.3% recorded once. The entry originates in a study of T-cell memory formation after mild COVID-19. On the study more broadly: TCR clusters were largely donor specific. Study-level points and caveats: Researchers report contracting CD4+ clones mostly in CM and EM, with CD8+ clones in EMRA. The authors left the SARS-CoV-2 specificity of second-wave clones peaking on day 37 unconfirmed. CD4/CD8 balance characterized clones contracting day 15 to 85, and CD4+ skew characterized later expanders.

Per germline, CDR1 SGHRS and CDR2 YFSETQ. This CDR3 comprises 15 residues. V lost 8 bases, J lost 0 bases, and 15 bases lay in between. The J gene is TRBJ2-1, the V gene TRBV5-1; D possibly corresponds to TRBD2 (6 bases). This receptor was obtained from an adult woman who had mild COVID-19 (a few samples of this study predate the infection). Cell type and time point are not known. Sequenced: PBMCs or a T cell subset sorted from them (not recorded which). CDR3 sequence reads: CASTKRENSYNEQFF. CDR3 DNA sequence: TGCGCCAGTACGAAACGGGAGAACTCCTACAATGAGCAGTTCTTC.